Each of the 12 T cell receptor beta chains below was sequenced from the same sample in a study of T cell repertoires in cytomegalovirus infection. MiXCR, run by TCRdb on the reads, gives a single entry per CDR3 protein. Of approximately 190,000 distinct CDR3 sequences in the sample, roughly 27% were seen once. Sequenced input: PBMCs. The receptors were sampled from a human donor in good health (CMV status not recorded). Some clones in this sample may be carry-over from other donors' samples.

The gene calls are TRBV25-1 and TRBJ2-1, with TRBD2 matching over 12 bases. Unmatched junction bases numbered 6, after V lost 4 bases and J lost 8 bases. CDR1 is MGHDK and CDR2 is SYGVNS in the germline V gene. The CDR3 length is 15 residues. The CDR3 here is CASSVRTSGVDEQFF. The CDR3 region has the DNA TGTGCCAGCAGTGTGAGGACTAGCGGGGTCGATGAGCAGTTCTTC.

This clonotype was observed a handful of times. The rearrangement links TRBV14 to TRBJ1-4; perhaps TRBD1 as D (5 bases). V was trimmed by 0 bases and J by 0 bases, leaving 17 bases between them. This CDR3 is 19 amino acids long. The germline CDR1 and CDR2 sequences are SGHDN and FVKESK. Written as DNA, the CDR3 is TGTGCCAGCAGCCAAGACGGGGCCCCCGGACCTGCAACTAATGAAAAACTGTTTTTT. The encoded protein is CASSQDGAPGPATNEKLFF.

This clonotype was seen a handful of times. The rearrangement joins TRBV12-3 or TRBV12-4 to TRBJ1-2; the D gene is possibly TRBD1 (5 bases). Deletions cut 5 bases from V and 8 bases from J, with 18 bases between. The CDR3 loop spans 14 amino acids. The CDR3 sequence is CASSRFELGDGYTF. The CDR3 DNA follows: TGTGCCAGCAGTCGATTCGAATTAGGGGACGGCTACACCTTC.

This clonotype was detected a few times. The chain joins TRBV7-2 to TRBJ2-7, with 7 positions matching TRBD1. This CDR3 comprises 14 residues. In germline, CDR1 is SGHTA, CDR2 FQGNSA. V gave up 3 bases and J gave up 3 bases; unmatched junction bases: 5. This CDR3 is CASSLTGNLYEQYF. The CDR3 nucleotides are TGTGCCAGCAGCTTGACAGGGAATCTCTACGAGCAGTACTTC.

The V gene is TRBV29-1, the J gene TRBJ2-1, with D perhaps matching TRBD1 or TRBD2 (5 bases each). Trimming removed 4 bases from V and 2 bases from J, with 9 bases in between. CDR1 is SQVTM and CDR2 is ANQGSEA in the germline V gene. The CDR3 runs 13 residues. The CDR3 is CSVGWGTYNEQFF. The DNA of the CDR3 is TGCAGCGTTGGTTGGGGGACCTACAATGAGCAGTTCTTC.

The chain has TRBV5-8 and TRBJ1-1; D possibly corresponds to TRBD1 (5 bases). CDR1 is SGHTS, CDR2 YDEGEE, per germline. Deletions cut 4 bases from V and 5 bases from J, with 15 bases between. The length of the CDR3 is 14 residues. CDR3 in amino acids: CASSPDTWGTEAFF. DNA of the CDR3: TGTGCCAGCAGCCCCGACACCTGGGGGACTGAAGCTTTCTTT.

The table lists this clonotype with many counts. The rearrangement joins TRBV7-2 to TRBJ1-1, with D tentatively TRBD1 (5 bases). CDR1 SGHTA and CDR2 FQGNSA come from the germline V gene. Trimming stripped 3 bases from V and 6 bases from J, with 8 bases between. The CDR3 sequence is 12 residues long. CDR3 protein: CASSLWDAEAFF. The DNA of the CDR3 is TGTGCCAGCAGCTTGTGGGACGCTGAAGCTTTCTTT.

A few counts support this clonotype. This rearrangement joins TRBV28 to TRBJ1-2, with no clear D. V shed 7 bases and J shed 0 bases, with 12 bases lying between them. CDR3 length: 14 residues. Germline lookup yields CDR1 MDHEN and CDR2 SYDVKM. The CDR3 bases are TGTGCCAGCACCCAGAACGGGGCTAACTATGGCTACACCTTC. This encodes CASTQNGANYGYTF.

This clonotype appeared many times. This chain joins TRBV7-6 and TRBJ2-7; TRBD2 agrees at 9 bases. There are 14 residues in the CDR3. Germline V gene data show CDR1 as SGHVS and CDR2 as FNYEAQ. The V and J ends lost 4 bases and 13 bases, in that order; junction bases with no gene match: 14. The chain's CDR3 is CASSSLLTSGRLYF. The CDR3 DNA is TGTGCCAGCAGCTCCCTCCTTACTAGCGGGCGTCTATACTTC.

In this sample, this clonotype turned up a few times. This chain links TRBV2 with TRBJ1-1; perhaps TRBD1 as D (6 bases). Trimming stripped 5 bases from V and 0 bases from J, with 16 bases between. The germline V gene encodes CDR1 SNHLY and CDR2 FYNNEI. CDR3 length equals 16 residues. The CDR3 nucleotides read TGTGCCAGCAGTAGGGCAGGGGAGGTCTTGAACACTGAAGCTTTCTTT. Translating it yields CASSRAGEVLNTEAFF.

This chain joins TRBV5-1 and TRBJ1-6, with D tentatively TRBD1 (5 bases). The V gene lost 0 bases and the J gene lost 7 bases, with 11 bases spanning the gap. The CDR3 runs to 15 residues. Per the germline V gene, CDR1 is SGHRS and CDR2 is YFSETQ. CDR3 in DNA: TGCGCCAGCAGCTTGGGGCAGGGAGTGAATTCACCCCTCCACTTT. Amino acid sequence: CASSLGQGVNSPLHF.

The rearrangement joins TRBV12-3 or TRBV12-4 to TRBJ1-6; no definite D call. The germline V and J ends were trimmed by 7 bases and 8 bases, with 9 bases remaining between them. The CDR3 spans 12 residues. The CDR3 DNA follows: TGTGCCAGCACCCATAGAGATTCACCCCTCCACTTT. This encodes CASTHRDSPLHF.